The 27 T cell receptor beta chains below come from one sample, sequenced in a study of T-cell memory formation after mild COVID-19. TCRdb reprocessed the 5' RACE reads with MiXCR, giving one entry per CDR3 protein. The sample lists hundreds of thousands of distinct CDR3 sequences; 20% to 30% were seen once. The sequenced material came from PBMCs or a T cell subset sorted from them (not recorded which). The receptors derive from an adult woman who had mild COVID-19 (a few samples of this study predate the infection). Cell type and time point are not known.

The chain couples TRBV11-2 to TRBJ2-1; the D is unclear. The CDR3 contains 15 residues. Germline V gene sequence: CDR1 SGHAT, CDR2 FQNNGV. With 1 base removed from V and 0 bases from J, the gap between germline ends came to 7 bases. The chain's CDR3 is CASSLAPSSYNEQFF. As DNA, the CDR3 is TGTGCCAGCAGCTTAGCTCCGAGCTCCTACAATGAGCAGTTCTTC.

This clonotype was found a few times. This chain uses TRBV14 with TRBJ1-2, with 9 bases lining up with TRBD1. The CDR3 is 15 amino acids. CDR1 and CDR2 (germline): SGHDN, FVKESK. V gave up 3 bases and J gave up 7 bases; unmatched junction bases: 9. The CDR3 reads CASSHGTGWLGGYTF. CDR3 nucleotides: TGTGCCAGCAGCCACGGGACAGGGTGGCTCGGTGGCTACACCTTC. The full variable domain, with the rest looked up from reference TRBV14 and TRBJ1-2, is EAGVTQFPSHSVIEKGQTVTLRCDPISGHDNLYWYRRVMGKEIKFLLHFVKESKQDESGMPNNRFLAERTGGTYSTLKVQPAELEDSGVYFCASSHGTGWLGGYTFGSGTRLTVV.

This clonotype was detected a few times. The chain joins TRBV13 to TRBJ2-7; D gene unclear. Trimming left V 5 bases short and J 7 bases short, with 12 bases between. This CDR3 has 12 amino acids. Germline CDR1 PRHDT, CDR2 FYEKMQ (reference sequence). The CDR3 DNA reads TGTGCCAGCAGCCCCCGCCCTATGGAGCAGTACTTC. Amino acids: CASSPRPMEQYF. Drawing the rest from reference TRBV13 and TRBJ2-7, the complete variable domain is AAGVIQSPRHLIKEKRETATLKCYPIPRHDTVYWYQQGPGQDPQFLISFYEKMQSDKGSIPDRFSAQQFSDYHSELNMSSLELGDSALYFCASSPRPMEQYFGPGTRLTVT.

This clonotype was picked up a small number of times. This rearrangement joins TRBV7-9 to TRBJ2-7; TRBD2 matches at 11 bases. There are 13 residues in the CDR3. CDR1 and CDR2 (germline): SEHNR, FQNEAQ (reference sequence). Trimming at V came to 5 bases and at J to 5 bases, leaving 2 bases not matched to a gene. For the CDR3, the DNA is TGTGCCAGCAGCCCTAGCGGGAGGCACGAGCAGTACTTC. As protein: CASSPSGRHEQYF.

J is TRBJ2-7 and V is TRBV5-8, with D uncertain. The V gene's germline CDR1 is SGHTS and CDR2 YDEGEE. The ends were cut back, 2 bases at V and 0 bases at J, with 6 bases in the middle. The length of the CDR3 is 13 residues. Here the CDR3 reads CASSFKVSYEQYF. As DNA, the CDR3 is TGTGCCAGCAGCTTTAAGGTCTCCTACGAGCAGTACTTC.

This clonotype was counted a few times. J is TRBJ2-2 and V is TRBV2, with D uncertain. Germline V gene sequence: CDR1 SNHLY, CDR2 FYNNEI. The V gene lost 4 bases and the J gene lost 7 bases, with 13 bases spanning the gap. CDR3 length: 14 amino acids. This chain's CDR3 is CASSAFRPVGELFF. CDR3 in DNA: TGTGCCAGCAGTGCATTTCGGCCCGTCGGGGAGCTGTTTTTT. The entire variable domain, with the rest obtained from reference TRBV2 and TRBJ2-2, is as follows: EPEVTQTPSHQVTQMGQEVILRCVPISNHLYFYWYRQILGQKVEFLVSFYNNEISEKSEIFDDQFSVERPDGSNFTLKIRSTKLEDSAMYFCASSAFRPVGELFFGEGSRLTVL.

This clonotype appeared a few times. The rearrangement uses TRBV2 and TRBJ2-6, with D uncertain. V was clipped by 2 bases and J by 2 bases, with 7 bases between them. This CDR3 is built from 15 residues. In germline, CDR1 is SNHLY, CDR2 FYNNEI. CDR3 sequence: CASSERGAGANVLTF. The CDR3, as DNA: TGTGCCAGCAGTGAACGTGGAGCTGGGGCCAACGTCCTGACTTTC.

The CDR3 here is CASSFGTGGGDGQFF. The DNA of the CDR3 is TGCGCCAGCAGCTTTGGGACAGGGGGCGGGGATGGGCAGTTCTTC. The V call is TRBV5-1, the J call TRBJ2-1; 12 bases fit TRBD1. Germline V gene lookup returns CDR1 SGHRS and CDR2 YFSETQ. Trimming cost V 2 bases and J 12 bases; bases outside gene matches: 9. The CDR3 runs to 15 residues.

The chain joins TRBV18 to TRBJ2-5; D not resolved. The CDR3 is 14 residues long. Germline V gene data show CDR1 as KGHSH and CDR2 as LQKENI. V lost 0 bases and J lost 3, with 8 bases in between. The CDR3 sequence: CASSPPLAEETQYF. CDR3 nucleotide sequence: TGTGCCAGCTCACCACCGCTTGCAGAAGAGACCCAGTACTTC.

This clonotype was seen a handful of times. The junction shows a germline mismatch at one end, possibly a read error. This CDR3 reads CPSSWAGTDDSGANVLTF. CDR3 in DNA: TGCCCCAGCAGCTGGGCCGGGACCGATGACTCTGGGGCCAACGTCCTGACTTTC. V is TRBV5-1 and J is TRBJ2-6; D may correspond to TRBD1 or TRBD2 (5 bases each). This CDR3 is 18 amino acids long. Germline V lookup: CDR1 SGHRS, CDR2 YFSETQ.

The V and J genes are TRBV10-3 and TRBJ2-7, with TRBD2 matching 10 bases. This CDR3 has 16 residues. Germline V lookup: CDR1 ENHRY, CDR2 SYGVKD. Trimming cost V 3 bases and J 3 bases; bases outside gene matches: 8. The chain's CDR3 is CAISDLGLAEDYEQYF. CDR3 nucleotides: TGTGCCATCAGTGACTTAGGACTAGCGGAGGACTACGAGCAGTACTTC.

The rearrangement joins TRBV24-1 to TRBJ2-2; 7 bases line up with TRBD1. This CDR3 contains 15 residues. V shed 1 base and J 5 bases; nucleotides not matched to a gene: 3. Per the germline V gene, CDR1 is KGHDR and CDR2 is SFDVKD. The CDR3 is CATSDLGTATGELFF. CDR3 DNA sequence: TGTGCCACCAGTGATTTAGGGACAGCAACCGGGGAGCTGTTTTTT.

The V and J genes are TRBV10-3 and TRBJ2-7; 7 bases line up with TRBD2. CDR1 and CDR2 (germline): ENHRY, SYGVKD. After removal of 8 bases from V and 1 base from J, the junction contained 8 bases not matched to a gene. The CDR3 runs 14 residues. CDR3 in amino acids: CAIGWEGLSYEQYF. The CDR3 DNA is TGTGCCATCGGTTGGGAGGGCTTATCCTACGAGCAGTACTTC.

This clonotype was recorded a few times. The gene calls are TRBV11-2 and TRBJ1-1; D might be TRBD1 (5 bases). Trimming took 1 base from V and 4 from J, leaving 10 bases between them. The germline gives CDR1 SGHAT, CDR2 FQNNGV. This CDR3 spans 14 amino acids. The CDR3 loop is CASSLVQGFTEAFF. The CDR3 DNA reads TGTGCCAGCAGCTTAGTGCAGGGTTTCACTGAAGCTTTCTTT.

The chain employs TRBV4-1 and TRBJ1-1; perhaps TRBD1 as D (5 bases). The germline gives CDR1 MGHRA, CDR2 YSYEKL. This CDR3 contains 14 residues. Trimming stripped 3 bases from V and 4 bases from J, with 12 bases between. The CDR3 region has the DNA TGCGCCAGCAGCCACCAGGGAGCGAGCACTGAAGCTTTCTTT. It specifies CASSHQGASTEAFF.

The sample holds one count of this clonotype. V usage is TRBV6-6 and J usage is TRBJ1-2, with D perhaps TRBD1 (5 bases). Germline V gives CDR1 MNHNY, CDR2 SVGAGI (reference sequence). The V and J ends lost 6 bases and 6 bases respectively, with 11 bases between them. The CDR3 has 12 amino acids. CDR3 in DNA: TGTGCCAGCAGGCTGACAGAACATGGCTACACCTTC. The encoded protein is CASRLTEHGYTF.

This clonotype was seen more than once but under ten times. The V call is TRBV15, the J call TRBJ2-3, with TRBD2 identical over 8 bases. Germline CDR1 reads LNHNV; CDR2 reads YYDKDF (reference sequence). Trimming at V came to 1 base and at J to 13 bases, leaving 7 bases not matched to a gene. The CDR3 length is 13 residues. CDR3 nucleotide sequence: TGTGCCACCAGCAGAGTCTTACCCGGGGGGGAGTATTTT. Translating gives CATSRVLPGGEYF.

This clonotype was recorded at least ten times. The chain combines TRBV28 with TRBJ1-5; weak D call: TRBD1 (5 bases). The germline gives CDR1 MDHEN, CDR2 SYDVKM. CDR3 length: 15 residues. V lost 5 bases, J lost 6 bases, and 17 bases lay in between. The CDR3 region is CASSTTARVGQPQHF. The CDR3 DNA reads as TGTGCCAGCAGTACCACTGCCAGGGTGGGTCAGCCCCAGCATTTT.

The V call is TRBV30, the J call TRBJ2-1, with TRBD2 identical over 10 bases. V lost 4 bases, J lost 7 bases, and 7 bases stayed unmatched. This CDR3 is 14 amino acids long. Per the germline V gene, CDR1 is GTSNPN and CDR2 is SVGIG (reference sequence). The CDR3 loop reads CAWMPSGGLNEQFF. The CDR3 DNA sequence: TGTGCCTGGATGCCTAGCGGGGGTCTAAATGAGCAGTTCTTC.

This clonotype was observed a handful of times. J is TRBJ1-1 and V is TRBV14, with a tentative D call TRBD1 (5 bases). This CDR3 has 15 residues. The germline gives CDR1 SGHDN, CDR2 FVKESK. The germline V and J ends were trimmed by 4 bases and 2 bases, with 14 bases remaining between them. DNA of the CDR3: TGTGCCAGCAGCCCCGGGGCGGGTTTTAACACTGAAGCTTTCTTT. Amino acid sequence: CASSPGAGFNTEAFF.

This clonotype was observed many times. The genes are TRBV12-3 or TRBV12-4 and TRBJ2-7; maybe TRBD2 (5 bases). CDR3 size: 13 residues. V lost 3 bases, J lost 2 bases, and 8 bases lay in between. This chain's CDR3 is CASSLEDAYEQYF. In DNA, the CDR3 is TGTGCCAGCAGTTTGGAGGATGCCTACGAGCAGTACTTC.

This clonotype was seen a few times. The rearrangement joins TRBV29-1 to TRBJ2-3; 13 nucleotides align to TRBD2. CDR1 is SQVTM and CDR2 is ANQGSEA in the germline V gene. J lost 0 bases, V lost 6 bases, and 6 bases had no gene match. CDR3 length: 16 amino acids. CDR3: CSVRGLAGTSTDTQYF. CDR3 nucleotide sequence: TGCAGCGTCAGGGGACTAGCGGGGACTAGCACAGATACGCAGTATTTT.

The rearrangement links TRBV6-1 to TRBJ1-1; the D gene is possibly TRBD1 (6 bases). The V gene lost 6 bases and the J gene lost 4 bases, with 15 bases spanning the gap. The length of the CDR3 is 14 residues. Germline V CDR1 and CDR2: MNHNS, SASEGT. The CDR3 sequence is CASRRTGSATEAFF. In DNA form, the CDR3 reads TGTGCCAGCAGGAGAACAGGGAGTGCCACTGAAGCTTTCTTT.

The chain employs TRBV7-9 and TRBJ2-3; D is undetermined. V was pared by 6 bases and J by 8 bases, with 12 bases between. The germline gives CDR1 SEHNR, CDR2 FQNEAQ (reference sequence). There are 12 residues in the CDR3. The CDR3 loop reads CASRSSPGTQYF. The CDR3 DNA follows: TGTGCCAGCAGGTCCTCCCCGGGTACGCAGTATTTT.

This chain links TRBV3-1 with TRBJ2-1; no definite D call. With 4 bases removed from V and 10 bases from J, the gap between germline ends came to 11 bases. The CDR3 has 12 amino acids. CDR1 LGHDT and CDR2 YNNKEL come from the germline V gene (reference sequence). For the CDR3, the DNA is TGTGCCAGCAGCCTTTGGAGCAGGGAGCAGTTCTTC. This encodes CASSLWSREQFF.

The rearrangement uses TRBV4-2 and TRBJ1-2; 8 nucleotides line up with TRBD1. Trimming cost V 3 bases and J 8 bases; bases outside gene matches: 14. CDR1 is LGHNA, CDR2 YNFKEQ, per germline. The length of the CDR3 is 16 residues. CDR3 nucleotide sequence: TGTGCCAGCAGCCAGGGATGGGGACAGGAGGATTTGGGCTACACCTTC. It encodes CASSQGWGQEDLGYTF.

This clonotype was counted only a few times. The chain recombines TRBV20-1 with TRBJ2-3; no reliable D call. CDR1 is DFQATT, CDR2 SNEGSKA, per germline (reference sequence). The CDR3 spans 13 residues. V was cut by 6 bases and J by 0 bases, with 10 bases left in between. The CDR3 loop is CSAPHTSTDTQYF. DNA for the CDR3: TGCAGTGCCCCTCATACTAGCACAGATACGCAGTATTTT.